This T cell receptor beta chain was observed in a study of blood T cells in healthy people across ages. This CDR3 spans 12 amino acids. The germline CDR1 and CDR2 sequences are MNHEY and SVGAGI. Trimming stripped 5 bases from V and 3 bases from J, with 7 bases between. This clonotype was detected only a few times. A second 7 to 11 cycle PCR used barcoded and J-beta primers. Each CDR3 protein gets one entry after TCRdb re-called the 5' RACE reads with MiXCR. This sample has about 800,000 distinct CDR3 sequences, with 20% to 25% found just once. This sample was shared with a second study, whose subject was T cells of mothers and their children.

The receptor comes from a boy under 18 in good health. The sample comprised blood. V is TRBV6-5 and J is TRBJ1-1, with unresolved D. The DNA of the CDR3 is TGTGCCAGCAGTAAGAGTCACACTGAAGCTTTCTTT. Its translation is CASSKSHTEAFF.